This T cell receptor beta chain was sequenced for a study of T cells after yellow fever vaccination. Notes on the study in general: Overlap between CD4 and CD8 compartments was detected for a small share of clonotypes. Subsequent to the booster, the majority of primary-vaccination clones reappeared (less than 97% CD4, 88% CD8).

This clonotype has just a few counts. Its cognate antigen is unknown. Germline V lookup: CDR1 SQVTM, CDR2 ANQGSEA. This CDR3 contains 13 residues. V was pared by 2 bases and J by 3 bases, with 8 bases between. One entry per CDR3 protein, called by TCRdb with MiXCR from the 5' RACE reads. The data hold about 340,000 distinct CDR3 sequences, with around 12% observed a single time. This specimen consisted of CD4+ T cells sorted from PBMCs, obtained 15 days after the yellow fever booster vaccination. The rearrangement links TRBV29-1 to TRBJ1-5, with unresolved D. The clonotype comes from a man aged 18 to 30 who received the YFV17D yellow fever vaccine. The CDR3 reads CSVEWQANQPQHF. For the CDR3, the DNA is TGCAGCGTTGAATGGCAGGCCAATCAGCCCCAGCATTTT.